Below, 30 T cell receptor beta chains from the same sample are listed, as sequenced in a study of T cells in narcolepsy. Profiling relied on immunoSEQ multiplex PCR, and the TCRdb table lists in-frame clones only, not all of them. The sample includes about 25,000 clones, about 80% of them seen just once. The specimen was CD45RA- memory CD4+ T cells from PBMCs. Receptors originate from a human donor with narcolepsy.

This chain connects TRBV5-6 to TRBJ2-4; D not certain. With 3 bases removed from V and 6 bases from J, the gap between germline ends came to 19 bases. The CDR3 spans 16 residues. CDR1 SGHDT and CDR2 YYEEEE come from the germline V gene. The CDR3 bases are TGTGCCAGCAGCTCCTGGACGCAGGAAGTTTTAAACATTCAGTACTTC. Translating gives CASSSWTQEVLNIQYF.

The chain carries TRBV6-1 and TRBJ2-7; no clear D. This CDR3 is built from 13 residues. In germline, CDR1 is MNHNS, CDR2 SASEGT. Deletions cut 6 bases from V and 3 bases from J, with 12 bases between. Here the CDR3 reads CASRDRSIYEQYF. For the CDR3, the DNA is TGTGCCAGCAGGGACCGGAGTATCTACGAGCAGTACTTC.

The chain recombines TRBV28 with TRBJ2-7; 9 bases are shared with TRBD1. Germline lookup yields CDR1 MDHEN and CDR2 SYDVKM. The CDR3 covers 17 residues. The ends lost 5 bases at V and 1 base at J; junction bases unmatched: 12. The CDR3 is CASSPSGQGYFSYEQYF. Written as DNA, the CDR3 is TGTGCCAGCAGTCCGTCGGGACAGGGATATTTTTCCTACGAGCAGTACTTC.

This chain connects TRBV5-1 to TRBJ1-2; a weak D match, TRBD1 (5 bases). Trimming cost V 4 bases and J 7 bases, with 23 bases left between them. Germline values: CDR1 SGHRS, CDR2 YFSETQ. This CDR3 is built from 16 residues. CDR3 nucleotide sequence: TGCGCCAGCAGCCCGACGGGGGTGGCCTCCTACGGTGGCTACACCTTC. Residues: CASSPTGVASYGGYTF.

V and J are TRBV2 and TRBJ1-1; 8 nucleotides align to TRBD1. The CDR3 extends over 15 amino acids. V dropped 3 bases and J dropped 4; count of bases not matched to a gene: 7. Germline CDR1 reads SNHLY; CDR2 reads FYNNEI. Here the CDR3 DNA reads TGTGCCAGCAGTGAGCGGCAGGGGGCGAGCACTGAAGCTTTCTTT. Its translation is CASSERQGASTEAFF.

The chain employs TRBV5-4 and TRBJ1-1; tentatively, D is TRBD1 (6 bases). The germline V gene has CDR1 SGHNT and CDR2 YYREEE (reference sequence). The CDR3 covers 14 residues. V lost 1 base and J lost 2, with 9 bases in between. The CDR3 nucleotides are TGTGCCAGCAGCTTGTTGGGGGGCAACACTGAAGCTTTCTTT. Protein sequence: CASSLLGGNTEAFF. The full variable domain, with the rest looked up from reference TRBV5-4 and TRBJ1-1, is ETGVTQSPTHLIKTRGQQVTLRCSSQSGHNTVSWYQQALGQGPQFIFQYYREEENGRGNFPPRFSGLQFPNYSSELNVNALELDDSALYLCASSLLGGNTEAFFGQGTRLTVV.

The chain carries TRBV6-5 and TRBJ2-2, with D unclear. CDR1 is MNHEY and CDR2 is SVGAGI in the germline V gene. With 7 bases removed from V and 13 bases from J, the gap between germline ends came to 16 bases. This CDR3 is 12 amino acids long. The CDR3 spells CASTSDLQTLFF. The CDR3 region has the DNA TGTGCCAGCACTTCTGACCTACAAACGCTGTTTTTT.

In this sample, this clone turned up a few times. The CDR3 loop is CASSVRLNTEAFF. CDR3 coding DNA: TGTGCCAGCAGTGTACGGTTGAACACTGAAGCTTTCTTT. The chain has TRBV2 and TRBJ1-1, with no clear D. Looked up from germline, CDR1 is SNHLY and CDR2 is FYNNEI. Trimming stripped 4 bases from V and 0 bases from J, with 6 bases between. This CDR3 spans 13 amino acids.

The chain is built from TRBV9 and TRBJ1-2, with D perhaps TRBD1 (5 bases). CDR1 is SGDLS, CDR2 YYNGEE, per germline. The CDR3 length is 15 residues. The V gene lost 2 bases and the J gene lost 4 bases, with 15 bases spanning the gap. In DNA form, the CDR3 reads TGTGCCAGCAGCGTTTCAGGGACGGAGCTCTATGGCTACACCTTC. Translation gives CASSVSGTELYGYTF.

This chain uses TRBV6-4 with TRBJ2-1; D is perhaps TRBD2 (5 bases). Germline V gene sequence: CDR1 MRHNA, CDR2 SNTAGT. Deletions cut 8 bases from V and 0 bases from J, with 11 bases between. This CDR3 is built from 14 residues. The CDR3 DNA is TGTGCCAGCCCGGACTGGCGCTCCTACAATGAGCAGTTCTTC. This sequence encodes CASPDWRSYNEQFF.

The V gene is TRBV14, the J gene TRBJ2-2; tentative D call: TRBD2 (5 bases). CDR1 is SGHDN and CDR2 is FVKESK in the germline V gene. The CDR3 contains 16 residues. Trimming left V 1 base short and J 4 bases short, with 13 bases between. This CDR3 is CASSQAFGRATGELFF. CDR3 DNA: TGTGCCAGCAGCCAAGCGTTTGGGCGGGCCACCGGGGAGCTGTTTTTT.

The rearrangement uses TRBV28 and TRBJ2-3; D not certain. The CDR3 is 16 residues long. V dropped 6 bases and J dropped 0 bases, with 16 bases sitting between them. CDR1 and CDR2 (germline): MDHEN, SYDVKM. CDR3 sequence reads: CASRQLGAGSTDTQYF. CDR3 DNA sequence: TGTGCCAGCAGGCAACTGGGTGCTGGGAGCACAGATACGCAGTATTTT.

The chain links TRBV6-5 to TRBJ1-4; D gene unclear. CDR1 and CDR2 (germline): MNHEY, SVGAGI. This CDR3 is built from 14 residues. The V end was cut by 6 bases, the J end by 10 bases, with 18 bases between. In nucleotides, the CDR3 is TGTGCCAGCAGAGACGCCAGGACGTTTGGAAAACTGTTTTTT. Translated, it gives CASRDARTFGKLFF.

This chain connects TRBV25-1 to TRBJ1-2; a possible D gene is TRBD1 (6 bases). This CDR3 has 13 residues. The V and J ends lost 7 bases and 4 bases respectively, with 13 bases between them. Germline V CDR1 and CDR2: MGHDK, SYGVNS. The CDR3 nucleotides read TGTGCCAGCACCCAGTCCAGGGGCTATGGCTACACCTTC. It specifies CASTQSRGYGYTF.

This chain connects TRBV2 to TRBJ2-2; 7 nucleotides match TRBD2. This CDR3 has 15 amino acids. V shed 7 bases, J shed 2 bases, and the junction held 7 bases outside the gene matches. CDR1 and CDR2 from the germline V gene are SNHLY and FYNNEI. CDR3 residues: CASMRGGRNTGELFF. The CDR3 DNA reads TGTGCCAGCATGAGGGGCGGGAGAAACACCGGGGAGCTGTTTTTT. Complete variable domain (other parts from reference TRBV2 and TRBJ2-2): EPEVTQTPSHQVTQMGQEVILRCVPISNHLYFYWYRQILGQKVEFLVSFYNNEISEKSEIFDDQFSVERPDGSNFTLKIRSTKLEDSAMYFCASMRGGRNTGELFFGEGSRLTVL.

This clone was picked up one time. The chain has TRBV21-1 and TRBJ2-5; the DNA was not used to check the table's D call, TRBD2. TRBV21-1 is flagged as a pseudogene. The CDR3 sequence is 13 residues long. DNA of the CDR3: TGTGCCAGCAAAGCGGGAGGTCGGGAGACCCAGTACTTC. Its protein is CASKAGGRETQYF.

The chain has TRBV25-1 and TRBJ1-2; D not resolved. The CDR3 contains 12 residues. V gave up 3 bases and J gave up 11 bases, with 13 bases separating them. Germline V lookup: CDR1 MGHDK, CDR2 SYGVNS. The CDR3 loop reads CASSDPDRRYTF. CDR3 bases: TGTGCCAGCAGTGATCCGGACCGCCGGTACACCTTC.

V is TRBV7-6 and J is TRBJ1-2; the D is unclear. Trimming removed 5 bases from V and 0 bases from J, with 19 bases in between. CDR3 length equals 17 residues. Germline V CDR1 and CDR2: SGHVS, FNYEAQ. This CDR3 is CASSHSLGQFANYGYTF. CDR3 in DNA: TGTGCCAGCAGCCATAGCTTAGGGCAGTTTGCTAACTATGGCTACACCTTC.

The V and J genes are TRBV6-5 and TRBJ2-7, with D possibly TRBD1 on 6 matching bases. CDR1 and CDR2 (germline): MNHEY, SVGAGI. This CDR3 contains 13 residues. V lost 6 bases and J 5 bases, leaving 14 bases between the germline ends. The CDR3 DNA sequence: TGTGCCAGCAGCCCACAGGGAAGCCACGAGCAGTACTTC. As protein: CASSPQGSHEQYF.

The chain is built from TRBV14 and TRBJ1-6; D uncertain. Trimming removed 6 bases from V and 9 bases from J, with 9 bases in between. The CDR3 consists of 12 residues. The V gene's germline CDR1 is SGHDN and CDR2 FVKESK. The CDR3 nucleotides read TGTGCCAGCAGTAGGACGGGTTCACCCCTCCACTTT. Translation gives CASSRTGSPLHF.

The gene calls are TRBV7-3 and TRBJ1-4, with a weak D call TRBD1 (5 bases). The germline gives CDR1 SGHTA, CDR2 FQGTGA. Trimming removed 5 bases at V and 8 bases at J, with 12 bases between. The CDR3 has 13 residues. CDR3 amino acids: CASSIDRFEKLFF. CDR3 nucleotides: TGTGCCAGCAGCATCGACAGATTCGAAAAACTGTTTTTT.

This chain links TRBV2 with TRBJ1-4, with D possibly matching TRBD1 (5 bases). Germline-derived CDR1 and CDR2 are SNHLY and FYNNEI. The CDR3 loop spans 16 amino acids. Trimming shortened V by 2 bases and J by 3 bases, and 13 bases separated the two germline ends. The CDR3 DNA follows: TGTGCCAGCAGTGAAACGGGGGTGGGGGCTAATGAAAAACTGTTTTTT. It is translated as CASSETGVGANEKLFF.

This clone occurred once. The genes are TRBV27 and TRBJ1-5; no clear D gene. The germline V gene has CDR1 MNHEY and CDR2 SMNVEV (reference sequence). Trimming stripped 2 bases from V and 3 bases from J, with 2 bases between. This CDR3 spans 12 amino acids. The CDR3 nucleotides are TGTGCCAGCAGTTTAAACAATCAGCCCCAGCATTTT. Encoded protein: CASSLNNQPQHF.

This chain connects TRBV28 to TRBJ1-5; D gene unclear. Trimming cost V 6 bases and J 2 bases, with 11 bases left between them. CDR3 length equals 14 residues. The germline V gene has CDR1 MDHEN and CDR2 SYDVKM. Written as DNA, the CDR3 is TGTGCCAGCAGCCGGGCCGGCGGCAATCAGCCCCAGCATTTT. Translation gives CASSRAGGNQPQHF. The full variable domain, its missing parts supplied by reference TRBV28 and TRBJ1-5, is DVKVTQSSRYLVKRTGEKVFLECVQDMDHENMFWYRQDPGLGLRLIYFSYDVKMKEKGDIPEGYSVSREKKERFSLILESASTNQTSMYLCASSRAGGNQPQHFGDGTRLSIL.

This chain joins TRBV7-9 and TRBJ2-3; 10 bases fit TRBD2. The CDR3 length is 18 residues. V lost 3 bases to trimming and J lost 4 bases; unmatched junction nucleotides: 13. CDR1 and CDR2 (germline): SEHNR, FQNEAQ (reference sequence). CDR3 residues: CASSFPAGGSVGSDTQYF. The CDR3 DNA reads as TGTGCCAGCAGCTTCCCAGCGGGGGGGAGCGTAGGATCAGATACGCAGTATTTT.

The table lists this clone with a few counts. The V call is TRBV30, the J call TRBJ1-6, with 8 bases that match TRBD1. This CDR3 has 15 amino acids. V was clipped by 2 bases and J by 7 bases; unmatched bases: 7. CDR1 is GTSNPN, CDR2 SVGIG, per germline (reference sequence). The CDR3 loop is CAWSRDRQGNSPLHF. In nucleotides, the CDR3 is TGTGCCTGGAGTAGGGATCGACAGGGGAATTCACCCCTCCACTTT. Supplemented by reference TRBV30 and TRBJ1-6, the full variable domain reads SQTIHQWPATLVQPVGSPLSLECTVEGTSNPNLYWYRQAAGRGLQLLFYSVGIGQISSEVPQNLSASRPQDRQFILSSKKLLLSDSGFYLCAWSRDRQGNSPLHFGNGTRLTVT.

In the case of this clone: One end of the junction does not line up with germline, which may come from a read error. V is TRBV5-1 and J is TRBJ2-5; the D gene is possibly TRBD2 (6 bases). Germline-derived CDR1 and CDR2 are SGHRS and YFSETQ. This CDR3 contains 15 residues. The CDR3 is CAGSLGTQRSETQYF. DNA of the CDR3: TGCGCCGGCAGCTTGGGGACTCAACGCTCGGAGACCCAGTACTTC.

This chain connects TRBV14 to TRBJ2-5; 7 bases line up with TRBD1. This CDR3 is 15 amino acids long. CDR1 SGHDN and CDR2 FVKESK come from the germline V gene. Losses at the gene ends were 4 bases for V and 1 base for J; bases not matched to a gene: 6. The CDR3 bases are TGTGCCAGCAGCCGGGGACAGATGATCCAAGAGACCCAGTACTTC. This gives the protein CASSRGQMIQETQYF.

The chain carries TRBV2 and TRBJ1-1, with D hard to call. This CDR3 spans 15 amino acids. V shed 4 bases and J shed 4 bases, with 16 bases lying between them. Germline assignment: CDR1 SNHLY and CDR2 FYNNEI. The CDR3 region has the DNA TGTGCCAGCAGTGGCCTCGGACCGGCGGGCACTGAAGCTTTCTTT. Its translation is CASSGLGPAGTEAFF.

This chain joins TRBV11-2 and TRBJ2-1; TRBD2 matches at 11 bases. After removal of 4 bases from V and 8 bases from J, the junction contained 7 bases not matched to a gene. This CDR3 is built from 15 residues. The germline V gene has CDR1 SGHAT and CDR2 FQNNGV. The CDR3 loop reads CASSSLAGGPDEQFF. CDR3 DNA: TGTGCCAGCAGCTCGTTAGCGGGAGGGCCCGATGAGCAGTTCTTC.